This T cell receptor (beta chain) was profiled in a study of identical twins. Germline CDR1 SEHNR, CDR2 FQNEAQ (reference sequence). V was clipped by 5 bases and J by 4 bases, with 8 bases between them. This CDR3 has 12 amino acids. Template switching created a universal primer site, and the cDNA included unique molecular identifiers. TCRdb redid the calling of the 5' RACE reads with MiXCR, one entry per CDR3 protein. Among about 890,000 distinct CDR3 sequences, over 9% were seen once, and the ten largest hold around 1.6%. This clonotype was observed a handful of times. These data also formed part of another study, on yellow fever vaccine responses in identical twins.

Sequences were obtained from PBMCs. The genes are TRBV7-9 and TRBJ2-5, with D perhaps TRBD2 (6 bases). This TCR was sampled from a woman between 18 and 29 years old in good health. The CDR3 DNA follows: TGTGCCAGCAGCATGGGGGGAGAGACCCAGTACTTC. It yields the protein CASSMGGETQYF.